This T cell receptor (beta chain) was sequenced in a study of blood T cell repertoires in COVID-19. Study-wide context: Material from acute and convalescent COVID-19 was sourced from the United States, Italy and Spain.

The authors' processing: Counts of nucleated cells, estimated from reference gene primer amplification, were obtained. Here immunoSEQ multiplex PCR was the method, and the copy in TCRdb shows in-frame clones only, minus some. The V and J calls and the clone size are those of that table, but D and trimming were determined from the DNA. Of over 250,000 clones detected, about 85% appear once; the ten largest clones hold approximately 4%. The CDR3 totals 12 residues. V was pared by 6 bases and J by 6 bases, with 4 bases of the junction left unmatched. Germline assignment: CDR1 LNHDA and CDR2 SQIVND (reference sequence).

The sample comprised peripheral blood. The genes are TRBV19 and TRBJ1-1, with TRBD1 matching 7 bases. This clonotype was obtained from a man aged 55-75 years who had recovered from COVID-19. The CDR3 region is CASRQGFAEAFF. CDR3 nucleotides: TGTGCCAGTAGACAGGGGTTCGCTGAAGCTTTCTTT.